This T cell receptor (beta chain) is from a study of blood T cell repertoires in COVID-19. The overall study: COVID-19 samples from acute and convalescent phases originated in the United States, Italy and Spain. Nucleic acid was either cDNA or gDNA, and it came from T cells, B-cell-depleted T cells, or PBMCs.

CDR3 length equals 16 residues. V lost 3 bases and J 8 bases, leaving 20 bases between the germline ends. Germline V gene sequence: CDR1 KGHSH, CDR2 LQKENI. In the study's own analysis: Amplifying reference gene primers gave estimates of nucleated cell counts. Clones were sequenced by immunoSEQ multiplex PCR, and TCRdb holds only the in-frame ones, with some missing. Clone size and V and J calls were adopted from that table, with D and trimming inferred from the DNA. The sample carries some 350,000 clones, under 95% recorded once. The rearrangement links TRBV18 to TRBJ2-1; D perhaps matches TRBD2 (6 bases). The source is a woman aged 18-30 years who had recovered from COVID-19. Sequenced material: peripheral blood. CDR3 residues: CASSPAPGLSIDEQFF. As DNA, the CDR3 is TGTGCCAGCTCACCGGCACCGGGACTCTCAATCGATGAGCAGTTCTTC.